This T cell receptor (beta chain) was profiled in a study of blood T cell repertoires in COVID-19. Looking at the study overall: Samples of COVID-19 (acute and convalescent) were obtained from the United States, Italy and Spain. The analysed material was cDNA or gDNA that came from T cells, B-cell-depleted T cells, or PBMCs.

Methods used by the authors: Counts of nucleated cells, estimated from reference gene primer amplification, were obtained. Using immunoSEQ multiplex PCR, the repertoire was profiled, and TCRdb retains in-frame clones only, with some absent. V and J calls and clone size are those listed in that table; D and trimming were worked out from the DNA. Counted here are under 200,000 clones, almost 90% occurring once; the ten biggest clones make up about 1.6%. Per germline, CDR1 MRHNA and CDR2 SNTAGT. CDR3 length: 15 amino acids. The V and J ends lost 4 bases and 4 bases, in that order; junction bases with no gene match: 5.

The V gene is TRBV6-4, the J gene TRBJ2-7, with 12 bases aligning to TRBD2. The TCR sequence derives from a man between 18 and 35 years old with active or convalescent COVID-19. The material sequenced was peripheral blood. The CDR3 region has the DNA TGTGCCAGCAGTGCACTAGCGGGAGGAAAGTACGAGCAGTACTTC. Amino acids: CASSALAGGKYEQYF.